This T cell receptor beta chain comes out of a study of CD8+ T cells in alopecia areata. Study-wide results and limits: Clonality was higher in lesional than normal scalp, especially in alopecia totalis/universalis. Alphabeta T cells residing in normal skin are also sequenced in scalp samples.

Treatment specified: oral pan-JAK inhibitor, 5-10 mg twice daily. About this clone itself: What it binds is not known.

The CDR3 loop spans 15 amino acids. Looked up from germline, CDR1 is MNHEY and CDR2 is SVGAGI. Trimming removed 6 bases from V and 0 bases from J; junction bases left unmatched: 4. After isolation, RNA underwent reverse transcription to generate cDNA as the sequencing template. Some clones are missing from TCRdb's copy, which holds only in-frame ones; the method was immunoSEQ multiplex PCR. The sample carries about 64,000 clones, under 60% recorded once. V and J are TRBV6-5 and TRBJ2-5, with 10 positions matching TRBD2. The clonotype originates from a human donor with alopecia areata. The source was CD8+ T cells sorted from blood, collected at roughly week 36, from a patient treated with tofacitinib. CDR3 loop: CASRLAGAYQETQYF. CDR3 bases: TGTGCCAGCAGGCTAGCGGGGGCGTACCAAGAGACCCAGTACTTC.